The 30 T cell receptor beta chains reported below all come from one sample, sequenced in a study of T cell responses to AZD1222 COVID-19 vaccine. Some clones are missing from TCRdb's copy, which holds only in-frame ones; the method was immunoSEQ multiplex PCR. The sample lists about 45,000 clones, around four fifths occurring once. Sequences were derived from peripheral blood, sampled 28 days after the second dose of the MenACWY control vaccine. The receptors shown here come from an adult who received the MenACWY meningococcal vaccine as a control.

This sequence joins TRBV18 and TRBJ2-3, with D unresolved. This CDR3 has 13 residues. CDR1 and CDR2 from the germline V gene are KGHSH and LQKENI. Trimming took off 11 bases at V and 3 bases at J, with 15 bases between the two ends. CDR3 protein: CASLRSGTDTQYF. The CDR3 bases are TGTGCCTCCCTCCGCAGTGGGACAGATACGCAGTATTTT.

The table lists this clone with a count of one. J is TRBJ1-3 and V is TRBV18, with 9 bases that match TRBD1. In germline, CDR1 is KGHSH, CDR2 LQKENI. The CDR3 contains 15 residues. V lost 3 bases, J lost 4 bases, and 4 bases stayed unmatched. The CDR3 nucleotides are TGTGCCAGCTCACCGCTGGGACAGGGAGGAAACACCATATATTTT. Translation: CASSPLGQGGNTIYF.

The chain combines TRBV9 with TRBJ2-5; either TRBD1 or TRBD2 may fit D (6 bases each). This CDR3 contains 14 residues. Per germline, CDR1 SGDLS and CDR2 YYNGEE. V lost 4 bases to trimming and J lost 2 bases, with 12 bases between them. CDR3 DNA sequence: TGTGCCAGCAGCCCGGGGGCATGGCAAGAGACCCAGTACTTC. It encodes CASSPGAWQETQYF.

The gene calls are TRBV12-3 or TRBV12-4 and TRBJ1-5; maybe TRBD1 (5 bases). V was pared by 5 bases and J by 6 bases, with 8 bases between. The CDR3 is 12 residues long. The CDR3 DNA reads as TGTGCCAGCAGTCCAGGGTTTCAGCCCCAGCATTTT. It encodes CASSPGFQPQHF.

This chain uses TRBV5-1 with TRBJ1-5, with D perhaps matching TRBD1 (6 bases). Germline assignment: CDR1 SGHRS and CDR2 YFSETQ. The CDR3 extends over 15 amino acids. V was trimmed by 2 bases and J by 8 bases, leaving 17 bases between them. The CDR3 DNA follows: TGCGCCAGCAGCTTCCGCGGGGGGGGGCGTGAGCCCCAGCATTTT. This encodes CASSFRGGGREPQHF. The variable domain in full, with the rest retrieved from reference TRBV5-1 and TRBJ1-5, is KAGVTQTPRYLIKTRGQQVTLSCSPISGHRSVSWYQQTPGQGLQFLFEYFSETQRNKGNFPGRFSGRQFSNSRSEMNVSTLELGDSALYLCASSFRGGGREPQHFGDGTRLSIL.

V gene TRBV30 combines with J gene TRBJ2-1, with unresolved D. The CDR3 spans 12 residues. Germline V gene data show CDR1 as GTSNPN and CDR2 as SVGIG (reference sequence). Deletions cut 4 bases from V and 4 bases from J, with 8 bases between. CDR3 sequence (DNA): TGTGCCTGGAAACTACTATACAATGAGCAGTTCTTC. Protein product: CAWKLLYNEQFF.

The chain has TRBV19 and TRBJ1-1, with 7 bases matching TRBD1. The ends lost 5 bases at V and 11 bases at J; junction bases unmatched: 8. Germline CDR1 and CDR2: LNHDA and SQIVND (reference sequence). This CDR3 spans 12 amino acids. CDR3 in DNA: TGTGCCAGTAGTTCGGTCAGGGGGTCGGCTTTCTTT. Its protein product is CASSSVRGSAFF.

The sample holds a few counts of this clone. The chain links TRBV5-1 to TRBJ1-5; the D is unclear. Germline-derived CDR1 and CDR2 are SGHRS and YFSETQ. V lost 4 bases and J lost 5, with 10 bases in between. The CDR3 totals 13 residues. The CDR3 region has the DNA TGCGCCAGCAGCGTCGTCGGCGATCAGCCCCAGCATTTT. It codes for CASSVVGDQPQHF.

V and J are TRBV25-1 and TRBJ1-4, with unresolved D. Germline CDR1 reads MGHDK; CDR2 reads SYGVNS. The CDR3 is made up of 12 amino acids. V was pared by 3 bases and J by 8 bases, with 7 bases between. CDR3 region: CASSDSSEKLFF. CDR3 DNA: TGTGCCAGCAGTGATTCGTCGGAAAAACTGTTTTTT.

The chain uses TRBV3-1 (or the pseudogene TRBV3-2) and TRBJ2-7; D may be TRBD2 (6 bases). The CDR3 has 16 amino acids. Trimming shortened V by 4 bases and J by 2 bases, and 18 bases separated the two germline ends. Germline V CDR1 and CDR2: LGHDT, YNNKEL (reference sequence). In DNA, the CDR3 is TGTGCCAGCAGCCTACAGGAGGGCCAGGGTGCCTACGAGCAGTACTTC. It specifies CASSLQEGQGAYEQYF.

By share, this clone ranks as large (0.1 to 1%). The gene calls are TRBV4-2 and TRBJ2-5; 9 bases align to TRBD2. CDR3 length: 15 amino acids. Germline loops: CDR1 LGHNA, CDR2 YNFKEQ. The J segment lost 1 base and the V segment lost 0 bases, leaving 0 bases of the junction unmatched. CDR3 region: CASSQERGGQETQYF. The CDR3 nucleotides are TGTGCCAGCAGCCAAGAGCGGGGGGGCCAAGAGACCCAGTACTTC.

The V call is TRBV30, the J call TRBJ1-6; unclear D gene. The CDR3 covers 14 residues. Trimming stripped 1 base from V and 0 bases from J, with 4 bases between. The germline CDR1 and CDR2 sequences are GTSNPN and SVGIG (reference sequence). CDR3: CAWSASSYNSPLHF. The CDR3 region has the DNA TGTGCCTGGAGTGCGAGCTCCTATAATTCACCCCTCCACTTT.

The genes are TRBV18 and TRBJ1-1; a possible D gene is TRBD1 (6 bases). V was shortened by 4 bases and J by 0 bases, with 9 bases between the two germline ends. This CDR3 is 14 amino acids long. The germline V gene has CDR1 KGHSH and CDR2 LQKENI. CDR3 protein: CASSRQDLNTEAFF. Written as DNA, the CDR3 is TGTGCCAGCTCACGACAGGATCTGAACACTGAAGCTTTCTTT.

The rearrangement joins TRBV25-1 to TRBJ1-4; 7 nucleotides align to TRBD1. Losses at the gene ends were 3 bases for V and 8 bases for J; bases not matched to a gene: 9. This CDR3 has 15 residues. Germline CDR1 is MGHDK and CDR2 is SYGVNS. The CDR3 DNA is TGTGCCAGCAGTGACCCCACACACAGGGGCGAAAAACTGTTTTTT. Translation gives CASSDPTHRGEKLFF.

The chain recombines TRBV5-1 with TRBJ2-2; 10 positions match TRBD2. Germline trimming cut 4 bases from V and 6 bases from J; bases unmatched to any gene: 15. The germline gives CDR1 SGHRS, CDR2 YFSETQ. The CDR3 has 18 residues. The CDR3 DNA sequence: TGCGCCAGCAGCCCGAGGACTAGCGGTGGCCTGGGCTCCGGGGAGCTGTTTTTT. This gives the protein CASSPRTSGGLGSGELFF.

This chain connects TRBV2 to TRBJ1-1, with D perhaps matching TRBD1 (5 bases). CDR1 and CDR2 from the germline V gene are SNHLY and FYNNEI. The CDR3 runs 14 residues. Trimming took 6 bases from V and 0 from J, leaving 11 bases between them. The CDR3 coding sequence is TGTGCCAGCAGCGCCTGGGGGATGAACACTGAAGCTTTCTTT. Protein product: CASSAWGMNTEAFF.

This clone was picked up one time. J is TRBJ1-1 and V is TRBV27; D is perhaps TRBD1 (5 bases). CDR3 size: 11 residues. V lost 2 bases, J lost 11 bases, and 9 bases lay in between. Germline CDR1 and CDR2: MNHEY and SMNVEV (reference sequence). The CDR3 DNA reads as TGTGCCAGCAGTTTACGGGGCCGGGCTTTCTTT. It specifies CASSLRGRAFF.

The chain is built from TRBV6-5 and TRBJ2-5; D is possibly TRBD1 or TRBD2 (6 bases each). CDR1 is MNHEY and CDR2 is SVGAGI in the germline V gene. The CDR3 spans 13 residues. The germline V and J ends were trimmed by 6 bases and 5 bases, with 13 bases remaining between them. CDR3 DNA sequence: TGTGCCAGCAGCCGGGGGCCTGGGGAGACCCAGTACTTC. Amino acids: CASSRGPGETQYF.

This clone was detected once. This chain uses TRBV18 with TRBJ1-4; D might be TRBD1 (5 bases). The CDR3 sequence is 15 residues long. From germline, CDR1 is KGHSH and CDR2 LQKENI. The ends were cut back, 4 bases at V and 0 bases at J, with 9 bases in the middle. CDR3 in DNA: TGTGCCAGCTCACGGGAAGGGGCAACTAATGAAAAACTGTTTTTT. Its protein is CASSREGATNEKLFF.

The V call is TRBV28, the J call TRBJ1-1, with D maybe TRBD1 (6 bases). CDR1 and CDR2 from the germline V gene are MDHEN and SYDVKM. Trimming shortened V by 6 bases and J by 6 bases, and 14 bases separated the two germline ends. The length of the CDR3 is 13 residues. DNA for the CDR3: TGTGCCAGCAGGTCTACAGGGTTCCCTGAAGCTTTCTTT. Translating gives CASRSTGFPEAFF.

The chain employs TRBV30 and TRBJ1-6; perhaps TRBD1 as D (5 bases). From germline, CDR1 is GTSNPN and CDR2 SVGIG (reference sequence). V was shortened by 4 bases and J by 12 bases, with 22 bases between the two germline ends. CDR3 length: 15 residues. For the CDR3, the DNA is TGTGCCTGGACCATCCCAGGGCACACGGGTGGACCCCTCCACTTT. Encoded protein: CAWTIPGHTGGPLHF.

This clone has a count of ten or more. At one boundary the junction diverges from the germline segment, which might be a read error. The chain carries TRBV28 and TRBJ1-5; D unresolved. The germline CDR1 and CDR2 sequences are MDHEN and SYDVKM. The CDR3 has 12 residues. The CDR3 spells CASSFSDQPQHF. The CDR3 DNA reads TGTGCCAGCAGTTTTAGCGATCAGCCCCAGCATTTT.

The V gene is TRBV24-1, the J gene TRBJ2-2; D gene ambiguous. Germline CDR1 is KGHDR and CDR2 is SFDVKD. The CDR3 extends over 14 amino acids. V was trimmed by 7 bases and J by 0 bases, leaving 8 bases between them. The CDR3 reads CATRGTANTGELFF. CDR3 bases: TGTGCCACCAGGGGCACCGCGAACACCGGGGAGCTGTTTTTT.

V and J are TRBV10-3 and TRBJ1-1, with D unresolved. Germline CDR1 reads ENHRY; CDR2 reads SYGVKD. Trimming left V 2 bases short and J 4 bases short, with 5 bases between. The CDR3 spans 12 residues. The CDR3 DNA is TGTGCCATCAGTGAGAGGATCACTGAAGCTTTCTTT. It encodes CAISERITEAFF.

The chain recombines TRBV7-8 with TRBJ2-3, with TRBD2 matching 9 bases. Germline V gene data show CDR1 as SGHVS and CDR2 as FQNEAQ. V dropped 1 base and J dropped 4; count of bases not matched to a gene: 6. The CDR3 runs 16 residues. The CDR3 region has the DNA TGTGCCAGCAGCTTAGAAGGCGGGAGGGGGGCAGATACGCAGTATTTT. Encoded protein: CASSLEGGRGADTQYF.

The chain combines TRBV15 with TRBJ2-3, with TRBD2 identical over 12 bases. This CDR3 has 15 residues. Germline V gene data show CDR1 as LNHNV and CDR2 as YYDKDF (reference sequence). V shed 5 bases and J 6 bases; nucleotides not matched to a gene: 6. CDR3 sequence (DNA): TGTGCCACCAGCGAACTAGCGGGGGGACAGGATACGCAGTATTTT. Translation: CATSELAGGQDTQYF.

This clone appeared a few times. The rearrangement joins TRBV25-1 to TRBJ1-5, with no clear D. V was pared by 1 base and J by 2 bases, with 6 bases between. This CDR3 is built from 14 residues. Germline V CDR1 and CDR2: MGHDK, SYGVNS. CDR3 region: CASSEFGGNQPQHF. The CDR3, as DNA: TGTGCCAGCAGTGAATTTGGAGGCAATCAGCCCCAGCATTTT.

The V gene is TRBV9, the J gene TRBJ2-3; 9 bases match TRBD2. CDR1 is SGDLS and CDR2 is YYNGEE in the germline V gene. The CDR3 extends over 14 amino acids. With V trimmed by 3 bases and J by 5 bases, 4 bases remained unmatched. The CDR3 DNA sequence: TGTGCCAGCAGCGAAAGCGGGGGGAGAGATACGCAGTATTTT. Translation: CASSESGGRDTQYF. Combining the CDR3 with reference TRBV9 and TRBJ2-3 gives the whole variable domain DSGVTQTPKHLITATGQRVTLRCSPRSGDLSVYWYQQSLDQGLQFLIQYYNGEERAKGNILERFSAQQFPDLHSELNLSSLELGDSALYFCASSESGGRDTQYFGPGTRLTVL.

This chain uses TRBV29-1 with TRBJ2-5, with D perhaps TRBD1 (7 bases). This CDR3 has 13 amino acids. Looked up from germline, CDR1 is SQVTM and CDR2 is ANQGSEA. V lost 4 bases and J 1 base, leaving 10 bases between the germline ends. The CDR3 bases are TGCAGCGTTGTGCGGGACAGCCAAGAGACCCAGTACTTC. Amino acids: CSVVRDSQETQYF.

V is TRBV3-1 (or the pseudogene TRBV3-2) and J is TRBJ1-1; no clear D gene. The V end lost 2 bases, the J end lost 0 bases, and 10 bases lay between the germline ends. The CDR3 totals 15 residues. From germline, CDR1 is LGHDT and CDR2 YNNKEL (reference sequence). CDR3 sequence: CASSQRRSMNTEAFF. The CDR3 DNA is TGTGCCAGCAGCCAAAGACGCAGCATGAACACTGAAGCTTTCTTT.